This note documents a single T cell receptor beta chain sequence. The antigen it binds to is not known. The DNA ends 3 residues before the CDR3 does, and the rest of the CDR3 is filled in from the germline J gene. These data belong to a study of T cell clonality in common variable immunodeficiency (dated by TCRdb to about 2015). Standard criteria were used to diagnose CVID, namely serum IgG, IgA and/or IgM reduced below the normal range together with specific antibody deficiency. A total of 45 or so subjects (roughly 15 female and roughly 30 male; age range roughly 9 to 70 years, mean age roughly 40) were included in the CVID group. Most CVID patients and most healthy controls were of Caucasian heritage. At the time of study participation, every CVID subject had been on replacement immunoglobulin therapy for at least one year. At blood collection, none of the CVID subjects was ill or on immunomodulatory or immunosuppressive medication. Heparinized peripheral whole blood samples of about 5 to 8 ml were obtained from each donor. Genomic DNA from adults with common variable immune deficiency (CVID) and from healthy adult controls was the source for sequencing TCRbeta CDR3 repertoires. Diluted blood was density-centrifuged over Hypaque 1077 or Ficoll-Paque to isolate peripheral blood mononuclear cells. Genomic DNA was obtained from unsorted mononuclear cells using either Qiagen column purification or a centrifugation-based method.

Study-wide findings and limitations: Reportedly, TCRbeta sequences from CVID had fewer deletions and N-nucleotide insertions, and highly modified clones with 13 or more V deletions were absent from CVID. CVID subjects shared fewer TCRbeta clones with each other than healthy controls did (p < 0.0001). Despite equal DNA input, controls averaged around 87,000 unique sequences per sample versus around 30,000 in CVID samples. It was noted by the authors that sequencing of the repertoires of T cell subpopulations would be needed to clarify the cause of the increased clonality in CVID. Increased TCRbeta clonality was found in CVID subjects compared with healthy controls (t-test p = 0.018), with the increase being most characteristic of about a third of subjects. Correlations of repertoire features with clinical complications were constrained by heterogeneity among patients within the CVID cohort.

From the cysteine up to the phenylalanine, the CDR3 has a length of 14 residues. Only the CDR3 bases that were read are kept: 33 of them, in frame from base 1. Trimming at the junction amounts to 3 bases on V and 7 bases on J, and the germline ends lie 13 bases apart. From the germline V gene (reference sequence), CDR1 is LNHDA and CDR2 is SQIVND. For sequencing, equivalent amounts of genomic DNA were input from CVID and control samples. For every sample, a 60 bp segment covering the rearranged TCRbeta CDR3 region was amplified and then sequenced. The immunoSEQ assay, a bias-corrected multiplex PCR with high-throughput sequencing, was employed for TCRbeta amplification. Per the source publication's procedure: Every unique nucleotide sequence counted as a clone and was annotated with V, D and J genes, copy number and frequency. Sequences were labeled productive if in frame, and non-productive if out of frame or containing stop codons. As previously described, clonality was computed from Shannon's entropy. The predicted amino acid sequences of productive clones were used to derive mean CDR3 Kyte-Doolittle hydropathy. Hierarchical clustering of scaled V gene usage was performed with the R hclust function using Manhattan distance and complete linkage. To assess clone sharing by CDR3 amino acid sequence, 12 repertoires per group were resampled over 100 rounds. Repertoires were searched for approximately 70 published EBV-specific and a few hundred published CMV-specific TCRbeta sequences. Analysis left out a couple of CVID samples that produced under 10,000 sequences, so fewer than 55 CVID repertoires remained. In its TCRdb copy, this immuneACCESS table keeps in-frame sequences only and misses some clones. Where compared with another copy, unresolved V genes explain less than half of these, and the others have no known cause. V, J and clone size are those of that table, while D and trimming were read from the DNA. The table notes more than 25,000 clones here, none of them singletons. The ten largest account for 4% of the sample.

The sequence was collected from a human donor with common variable immunodeficiency. Material for sequencing was peripheral blood mononuclear cells. The sequence joins TRBV19 to TRBJ1-5, with the D segment identity uncertain. The sequenced part of the CDR3 DNA is TGTGCCAGTAGTATCGTAGGGTTGGAGCAGCCC. This yields the protein CASSIVGLEQP. In full, the CDR3 is CASSIVGLEQPQHF.